This TCR beta chain is drawn from a study of cytomegalovirus exposure and HLA in healthy donors. V lost 5 bases and J lost 7, with 15 bases in between. Germline V gene lookup returns CDR1 MNHEY and CDR2 SVGAGI. The CDR3 runs 14 residues. As to this clone: Its antigen remains unknown.

The PCR contained 60 Vbeta and 13 Jbeta primers. TCRdb's table, derived via immunoSEQ multiplex PCR, lists solely in-frame clones and lacks some. The listing records approximately 38,000 clones. The study, taken as a whole, reports: Later, TCR association rates were found to vary by HLA locus, highest for DRB1 and lowest for HLA-C.

The TCR comes from a human donor in good health. The chain couples TRBV6-5 to TRBJ2-1; possible D gene TRBD2, 6 bases. Material for sequencing was PBMCs. The CDR3 here is CASSPGPSGNEQFF. The CDR3 DNA is TGTGCCAGCAGTCCGGGACCGAGCGGGAATGAGCAGTTCTTC.